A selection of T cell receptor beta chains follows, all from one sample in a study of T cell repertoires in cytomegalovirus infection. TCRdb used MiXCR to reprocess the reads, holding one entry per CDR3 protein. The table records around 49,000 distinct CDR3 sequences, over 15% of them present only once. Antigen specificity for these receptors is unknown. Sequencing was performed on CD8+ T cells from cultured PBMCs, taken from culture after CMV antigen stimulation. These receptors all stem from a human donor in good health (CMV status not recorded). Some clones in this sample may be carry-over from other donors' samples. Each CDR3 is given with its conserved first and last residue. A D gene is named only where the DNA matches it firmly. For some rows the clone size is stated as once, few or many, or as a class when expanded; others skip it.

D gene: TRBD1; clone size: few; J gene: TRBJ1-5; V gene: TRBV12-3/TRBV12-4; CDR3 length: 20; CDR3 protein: CASSLSSGHTTGNSNQPQHF; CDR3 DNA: TGTGCCAGCAGTTTATCCTCCGGTCATACGACAGGGAACAGCAATCAGCCCCAGCATTTT
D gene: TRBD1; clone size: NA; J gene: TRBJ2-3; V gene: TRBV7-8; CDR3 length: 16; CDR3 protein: CASSMTGTGISDTQYF; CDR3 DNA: TGTGCCAGCAGCATGACCGGGACAGGGATTTCAGATACGCAGTATTTT
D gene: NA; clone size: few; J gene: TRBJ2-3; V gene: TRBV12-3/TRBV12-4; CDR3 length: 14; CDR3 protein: CASSLGPRGDTQYF; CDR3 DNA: TGTGCCAGCAGTTTGGGGCCAAGGGGAGATACGCAGTATTTT
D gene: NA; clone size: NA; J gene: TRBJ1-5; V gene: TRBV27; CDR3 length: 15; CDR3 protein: CASSLNPDGNQPQHF; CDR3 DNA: TGTGCCAGCAGTTTGAACCCCGACGGCAATCAGCCCCAGCATTTT
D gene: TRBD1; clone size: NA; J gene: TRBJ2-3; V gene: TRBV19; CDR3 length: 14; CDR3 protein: CASSTRQGADTQYF; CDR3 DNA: TGTGCCAGTAGTACTCGACAGGGGGCAGATACGCAGTATTTT
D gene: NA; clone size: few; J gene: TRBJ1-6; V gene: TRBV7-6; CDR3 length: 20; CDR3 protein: CASSERGSSGPIRGNSPLHF; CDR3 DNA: TGTGCCAGCAGCGAAAGAGGTTCTAGCGGCCCCATTAGGGGTAATTCACCCCTCCACTTT
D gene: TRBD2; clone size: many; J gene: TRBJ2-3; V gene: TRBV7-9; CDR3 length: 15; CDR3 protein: CASSFREVSTDTQYF; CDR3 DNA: TGTGCCAGCAGCTTTCGGGAGGTTAGCACAGATACGCAGTATTTT
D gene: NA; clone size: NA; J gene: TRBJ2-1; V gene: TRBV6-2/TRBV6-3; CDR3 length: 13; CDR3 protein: CASTAALRNEQFF; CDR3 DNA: TGTGCCAGCACCGCTGCCCTTAGGAATGAGCAGTTCTTC
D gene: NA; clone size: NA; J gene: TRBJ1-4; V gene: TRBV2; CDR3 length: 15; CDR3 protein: CASKTRRATNEKLFF; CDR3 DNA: TGTGCCAGCAAAACAAGGAGAGCAACTAATGAAAAACTGTTTTTT
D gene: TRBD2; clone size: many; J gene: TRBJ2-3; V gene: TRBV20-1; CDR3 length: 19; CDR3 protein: CSASREGLAGEVFTDTQYF; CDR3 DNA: TGCAGTGCTAGCCGGGAAGGGCTAGCGGGAGAGGTTTTTACAGATACGCAGTATTTT
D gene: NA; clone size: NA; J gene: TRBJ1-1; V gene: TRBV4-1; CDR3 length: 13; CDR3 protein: CASSQVANTEAFF; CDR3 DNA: TGCGCCAGCAGCCAAGTAGCGAACACTGAAGCTTTCTTT
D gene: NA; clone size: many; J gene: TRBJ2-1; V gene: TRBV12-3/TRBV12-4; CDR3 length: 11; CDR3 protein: CASNTQGGQFF; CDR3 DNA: TGTGCCAGCAACACACAGGGTGGGCAGTTCTTC
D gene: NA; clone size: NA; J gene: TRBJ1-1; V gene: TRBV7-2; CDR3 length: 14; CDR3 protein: CATQLKSGNTEAFF; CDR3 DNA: TGTGCCACCCAGCTTAAATCAGGGAACACTGAAGCTTTCTTT
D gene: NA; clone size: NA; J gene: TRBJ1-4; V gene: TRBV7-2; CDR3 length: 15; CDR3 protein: CASSLAAGLNEKLFF; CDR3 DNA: TGTGCCAGCAGCTTAGCGGCAGGGTTAAATGAAAAACTGTTTTTT
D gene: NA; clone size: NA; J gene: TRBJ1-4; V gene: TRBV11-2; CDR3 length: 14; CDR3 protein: CASSLGRAGEKLFF; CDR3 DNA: TGTGCCAGCAGCTTGGGGAGGGCCGGTGAAAAACTGTTTTTT
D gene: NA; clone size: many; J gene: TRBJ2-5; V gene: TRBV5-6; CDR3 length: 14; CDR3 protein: CASSPPDSMRPQYF; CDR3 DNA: TGTGCCAGCAGCCCCCCGGACAGTATGAGACCCCAGTACTTC
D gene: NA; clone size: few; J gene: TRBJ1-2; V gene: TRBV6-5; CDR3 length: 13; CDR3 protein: CASSYSAGNGYTF; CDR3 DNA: TGTGCCAGCAGTTACTCGGCAGGGAATGGCTACACCTTC
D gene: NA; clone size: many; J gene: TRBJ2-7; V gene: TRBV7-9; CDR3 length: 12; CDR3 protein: CASSLALRGADF; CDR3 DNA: TGTGCCAGCAGCTTAGCGCTCAGGGGGGCTGACTTC
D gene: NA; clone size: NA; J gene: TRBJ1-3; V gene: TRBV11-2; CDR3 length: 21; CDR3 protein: CASSLKPTWGGSLLAGNTIYF; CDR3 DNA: TGTGCCAGCAGCTTAAAGCCGACTTGGGGGGGTTCCCTGCTGGCTGGAAACACCATATATTTT
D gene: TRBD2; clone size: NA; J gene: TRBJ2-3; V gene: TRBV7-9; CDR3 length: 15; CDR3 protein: CASSFRAGGTDTQYF; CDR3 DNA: TGTGCCAGCAGTTTCCGAGCGGGAGGTACAGATACGCAGTATTTT
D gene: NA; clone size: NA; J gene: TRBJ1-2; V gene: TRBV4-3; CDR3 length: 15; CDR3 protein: CASSQGTGKDYGYTF; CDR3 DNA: TGCGCCAGCAGCCAGGGTACAGGGAAGGACTATGGCTACACCTTC
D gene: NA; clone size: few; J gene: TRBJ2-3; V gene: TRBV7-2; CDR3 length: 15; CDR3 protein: CASSPRVRGTDTQYF; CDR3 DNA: TGTGCCAGCAGCCCTCGCGTGAGGGGCACAGATACGCAGTATTTT
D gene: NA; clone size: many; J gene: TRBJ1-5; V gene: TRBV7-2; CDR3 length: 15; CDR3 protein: CASSLELSANQPQHF; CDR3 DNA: TGTGCCAGCAGCTTAGAGTTGTCAGCCAATCAGCCCCAGCATTTT
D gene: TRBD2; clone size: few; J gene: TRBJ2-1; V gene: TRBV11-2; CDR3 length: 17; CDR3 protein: CASSLRRLAVTYNEQFF; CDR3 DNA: TGTGCCAGCAGCTTACGACGACTAGCGGTAACCTACAATGAGCAGTTCTTC
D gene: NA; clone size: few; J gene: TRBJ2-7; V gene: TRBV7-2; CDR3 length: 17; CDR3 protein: CASSSIGMDVHSYEQYF; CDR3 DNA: TGTGCCAGCAGCTCAATTGGGATGGACGTACACTCCTACGAGCAGTACTTC
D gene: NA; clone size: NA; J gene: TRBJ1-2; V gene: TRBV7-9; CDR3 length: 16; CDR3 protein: CASSLGSAGVSHGYTF; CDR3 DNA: TGTGCCAGCAGCTTAGGATCGGCTGGGGTTTCACATGGCTACACCTTC
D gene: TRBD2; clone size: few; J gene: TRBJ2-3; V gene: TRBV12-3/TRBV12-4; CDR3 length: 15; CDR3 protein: CASSKAGTSEDTQYF; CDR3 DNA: TGTGCCAGCAGCAAGGCCGGGACTAGCGAGGATACGCAGTATTTT
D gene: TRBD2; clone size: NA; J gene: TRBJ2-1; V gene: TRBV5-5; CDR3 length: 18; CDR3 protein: CASRHGATEGLAENEQFF; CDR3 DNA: TGTGCCAGCAGGCACGGGGCCACCGAGGGACTAGCGGAAAATGAGCAGTTCTTC
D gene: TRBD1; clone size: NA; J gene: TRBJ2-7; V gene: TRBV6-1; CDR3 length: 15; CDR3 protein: CASTSRDRGFDEQYF; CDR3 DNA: TGTGCCAGCACCTCAAGGGACAGGGGGTTCGACGAGCAGTACTTC
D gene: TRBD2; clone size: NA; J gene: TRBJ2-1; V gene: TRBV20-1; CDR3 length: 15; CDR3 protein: CSATFIAGDVGEQFF; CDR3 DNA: TGCAGTGCTACTTTCATAGCGGGGGACGTCGGTGAGCAGTTCTTC
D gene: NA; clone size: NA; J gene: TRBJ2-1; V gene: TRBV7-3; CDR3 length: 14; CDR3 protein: CASSLSRGEEEQFF; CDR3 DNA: TGTGCCAGCAGCTTAAGTCGGGGTGAGGAGGAGCAGTTCTTC
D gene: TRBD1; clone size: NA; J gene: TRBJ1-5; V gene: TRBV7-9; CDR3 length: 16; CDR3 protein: CASSRGGQIPNQPQHF; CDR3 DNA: TGTGCCAGCAGCCGAGGGGGACAGATTCCCAATCAGCCCCAGCATTTT
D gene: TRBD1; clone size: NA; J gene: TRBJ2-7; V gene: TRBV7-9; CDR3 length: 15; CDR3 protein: CASSYGTASTYEQYF; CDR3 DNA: TGTGCCAGCAGCTACGGGACAGCATCCACCTACGAGCAGTACTTC
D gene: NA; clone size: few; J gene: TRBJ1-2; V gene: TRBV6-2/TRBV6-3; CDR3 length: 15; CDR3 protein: CASTSTSDGLDGYTF; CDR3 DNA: TGTGCCAGCACATCCACATCGGACGGTTTGGATGGCTACACCTTC
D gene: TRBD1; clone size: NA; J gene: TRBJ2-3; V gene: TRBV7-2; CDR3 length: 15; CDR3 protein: CASSLRDRGTDTQYF; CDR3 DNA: TGTGCCAGCAGCTTAAGGGACAGGGGCACAGATACGCAGTATTTT